These 11 T cell receptor beta chains came from one sample sequenced in a study of blood T cell repertoires in COVID-19. TCRdb's table, derived via immunoSEQ multiplex PCR, lists solely in-frame clones and lacks some. The sample shows 410,000 or so clones, about 89% of them seen only once. The sequenced sample was peripheral blood. The receptors here all came from a woman aged 40 to 49 with COVID-19, enrolled during active disease.

This clone was detected only once. The genes are TRBV19 and TRBJ2-7; D might be TRBD2 (6 bases). Germline-derived CDR1 and CDR2 are LNHDA and SQIVND (reference sequence). The CDR3 spans 15 residues. V lost 3 bases to trimming and J lost 5 bases, with 17 bases between them. The CDR3, as DNA: TGTGCCAGTAGTATTCGGCGGGGATGGGCGGACGAGCAGTACTTC. Residues: CASSIRRGWADEQYF.

V usage is TRBV6-5 and J usage is TRBJ1-5; D not certain. V lost 2 bases and J 4 bases, leaving 3 bases between the germline ends. The CDR3 spans 12 residues. CDR1 and CDR2 from the germline V gene are MNHEY and SVGAGI. The CDR3: CASSYTNQPQHF. In DNA form, the CDR3 reads TGTGCCAGCAGTTACACTAATCAGCCCCAGCATTTT.

The J gene is TRBJ1-2, the V gene TRBV19; D gene uncertain. CDR1 and CDR2 (germline): LNHDA, SQIVND (reference sequence). CDR3 size: 12 residues. V lost 3 bases to trimming and J lost 5 bases, with 7 bases between them. CDR3 sequence: CASSILQYGYTF. CDR3 sequence (DNA): TGTGCCAGTAGTATCCTCCAGTATGGCTACACCTTC.

Comments on this clone: Different DNA sequences within this sample yield the same CDR3. This chain uses TRBV2 with TRBJ1-6, with TRBD1 as a possible D gene (5 bases). CDR1 SNHLY and CDR2 FYNNEI come from the germline V gene. Trimming removed 3 bases at V and 0 bases at J, with 9 bases between. This CDR3 spans 16 amino acids. The CDR3 DNA reads TGTGCCAGCAGTGAGCGGGGGTCCTCCTATAATTCACCCCTCCACTTT. It specifies CASSERGSSYNSPLHF.

DNA for the CDR3: TGTGCCAGCAGTTTCCGGGATCAGCCCCAGCATTTT. This sequence encodes CASSFRDQPQHF. The rearrangement links TRBV28 to TRBJ1-5; D remains unclear. In germline, CDR1 is MDHEN, CDR2 SYDVKM. This CDR3 comprises 12 residues. Between the trimmed V and J ends, which lost 3 bases and 5 bases, there was a span of 5 bases.

V is TRBV28 and J is TRBJ1-5; TRBD1 is a possible D gene (5 bases). Germline V CDR1 and CDR2: MDHEN, SYDVKM. V lost 8 bases and J lost 3, with 8 bases in between. The CDR3 consists of 12 residues. The CDR3 spells CASQGFNQPQHF. CDR3 coding DNA: TGTGCCAGCCAGGGATTCAATCAGCCCCAGCATTTT. Complete variable domain (other parts from reference TRBV28 and TRBJ1-5): DVKVTQSSRYLVKRTGEKVFLECVQDMDHENMFWYRQDPGLGLRLIYFSYDVKMKEKGDIPEGYSVSREKKERFSLILESASTNQTSMYLCASQGFNQPQHFGDGTRLSIL.

This chain links TRBV12-5 with TRBJ1-5, with D perhaps matching TRBD1 (6 bases). The germline V and J ends were trimmed by 0 bases and 4 bases, with 16 bases remaining between them. This CDR3 is 17 amino acids long. Per the germline V gene, CDR1 is LGHNT and CDR2 is FRNRAP. The CDR3 coding sequence is TGTGCTAGTGGTTTGGTGGTACCGGACAGCAAAAATCAGCCCCAGCATTTT. Translating gives CASGLVVPDSKNQPQHF.

The J gene is TRBJ1-2, the V gene TRBV7-2; TRBD1 agrees at 8 bases. With 5 bases clipped from V and 0 bases from J, the junction kept 8 bases outside the gene matches. Germline V gene lookup returns CDR1 SGHTA and CDR2 FQGNSA. This CDR3 has 16 amino acids. CDR3 nucleotides: TGTGCCAGCAGCCAATGGGGACAGGCTGCTAACTATGGCTACACCTTC. Its translation: CASSQWGQAANYGYTF.

The J gene is TRBJ2-1, the V gene TRBV10-3; 10 bases agree with TRBD2. The trim removed 11 bases at V and 8 bases at J, leaving 15 bases unmatched. Germline V lookup: CDR1 ENHRY, CDR2 SYGVKD. This CDR3 spans 15 amino acids. The CDR3 here is CASSLAGDLAHEQFF. The CDR3 DNA reads TGTGCCTCCAGCCTAGCGGGAGATTTGGCACATGAGCAGTTCTTC.

The V and J genes are TRBV9 and TRBJ1-5; TRBD1 agrees at 8 bases. After removal of 2 bases from V and 6 bases from J, the junction contained 7 bases not matched to a gene. Germline CDR1 SGDLS, CDR2 YYNGEE. This CDR3 is 15 amino acids long. CDR3 nucleotide sequence: TGTGCCAGCAGCGTGACAGGGGTTGACGGTCAGCCCCAGCATTTT. Protein sequence: CASSVTGVDGQPQHF.

The chain couples TRBV6-5 to TRBJ2-7; 7 bases map to TRBD2. The junction had 7 bases not matched to a gene; V was cut back by 0 bases and J by 2 bases. The CDR3 sequence is 16 residues long. Germline loops: CDR1 MNHEY, CDR2 SVGAGI. The DNA for the CDR3 is TGTGCCAGCAGTTACTCGAAGGCGGGAGCTCCCTACGAGCAGTACTTC. Encoded protein: CASSYSKAGAPYEQYF.